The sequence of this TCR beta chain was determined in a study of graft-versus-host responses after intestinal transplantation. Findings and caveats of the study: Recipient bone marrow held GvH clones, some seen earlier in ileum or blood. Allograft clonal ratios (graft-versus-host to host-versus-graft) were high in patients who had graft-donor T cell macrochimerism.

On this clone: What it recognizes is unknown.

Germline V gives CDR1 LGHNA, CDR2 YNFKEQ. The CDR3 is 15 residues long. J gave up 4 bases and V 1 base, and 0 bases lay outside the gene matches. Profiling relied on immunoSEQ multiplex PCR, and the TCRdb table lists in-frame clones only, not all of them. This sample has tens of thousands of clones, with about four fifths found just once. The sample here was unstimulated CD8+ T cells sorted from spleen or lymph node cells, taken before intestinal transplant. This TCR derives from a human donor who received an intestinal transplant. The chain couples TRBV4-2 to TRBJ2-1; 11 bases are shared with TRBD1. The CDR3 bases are TGTGCCAGCAGCCAAGGGGACAGGGGGTACAATGAGCAGTTCTTC. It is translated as CASSQGDRGYNEQFF.